Listed below are T cell receptor beta chains from one sample, sequenced in a study of blood T cells in healthy people across ages. A single record per CDR3 protein comes from TCRdb applying MiXCR to the 5' RACE reads. Counted here are 1.5 million to 2 million distinct CDR3 sequences, almost 35% occurring once; the ten biggest clones make up roughly 12%. Input material: blood. These TCRs come from a woman aged 25 to 39 in good health. Both conserved end residues are trimmed from each CDR3. The D gene is left open where the match is weak.

D gene: -
V gene: TRBV9
J gene: TRBJ2-3
CDR3 protein: ASSVGRVGSDTQY

D gene: TRBD2
V gene: TRBV3-1
J gene: TRBJ2-3
CDR3 protein: ASSQTTGTSGTDTQY

D gene: -
V gene: TRBV2
J gene: TRBJ1-5
CDR3 protein: ASSVTGFFNQPQH

D gene: TRBD2
V gene: TRBV6-1
J gene: TRBJ2-3
CDR3 protein: ARTGGTSGGTSTDTQY

D gene: TRBD2
V gene: TRBV20-1
J gene: TRBJ2-1
CDR3 protein: SARELAGGEQF

D gene: -
V gene: TRBV6-1
J gene: TRBJ2-1
CDR3 protein: ASSEGSSPTYNEQF

D gene: -
V gene: TRBV7-8
J gene: TRBJ2-6
CDR3 protein: ASSLAMEQYRANVRT

D gene: TRBD2
V gene: TRBV5-1
J gene: TRBJ2-5
CDR3 protein: ASSLAGEAETQY

D gene: -
V gene: TRBV10-3
J gene: TRBJ2-3
CDR3 protein: AINPSILSTDTQY

D gene: TRBD1
V gene: TRBV27
J gene: TRBJ2-2
CDR3 protein: ASSPYRGLGTGELF

D gene: TRBD2
V gene: TRBV20-1
J gene: TRBJ2-1
CDR3 protein: SARFLLGLAGGTSYNEQF